This T cell receptor (beta chain) was obtained from a study of T cells after yellow fever vaccination. Findings of the study overall: Booster sampling recovered most clones from primary vaccination (96% CD4, 88% CD8). Researchers noted that a small share of clonotypes showed up in both CD4 and CD8 compartments. A secondary response was less intense yet reached its peak sooner, at day 5 versus 15.

The CDR3 covers 15 residues. The V segment lost 4 bases and the J segment 5 bases; nucleotides outside the gene matches: 9. Looked up from germline, CDR1 is SQVTM and CDR2 is ANQGSEA. This clonotype has at least ten counts. Antigen specificity is unknown. 5'RACE template switching generated TCR cDNA, adding a universal primer site and UMIs. TCRdb ran MiXCR on the 5' RACE reads and lists one entry per CDR3 protein. The data show 240,000 or so distinct CDR3 sequences, less than 9% seen once. The receptor was derived from a man between 25 and 39 years old who received the YFV17D yellow fever vaccine. This chain links TRBV29-1 with TRBJ2-5; 11 bases fit TRBD2. The sequencing used CD4+ T cells sorted from PBMCs, collected 15 days after the yellow fever booster vaccination. Here the CDR3 DNA reads TGCAGCGTTGGGGGGGGGCTAGCGGGAGGTGAGACCCAGTACTTC. Translation gives CSVGGGLAGGETQYF.